This T cell receptor (beta chain) was recorded in a study of cytomegalovirus exposure and HLA in healthy donors. The CDR3 sequence is 17 residues long. Germline CDR1 is LNHDA and CDR2 is SQIVND (reference sequence). V shed 3 bases and J shed 2 bases, with 16 bases lying between them. Regarding the study as a whole: Some V segments could not be told apart, so they were left out, TRBV6-2 and TRBV6-3 among them.

Use of 60 Vbeta and 13 Jbeta primers characterized the PCR. TCRdb keeps only in-frame clones here, not all; method: immunoSEQ multiplex PCR. This sample has about 98,000 clones, with around 70% found just once. About this clone: Its antigen is not known.

The chain employs TRBV19 and TRBJ2-2; weak D call: TRBD2 (6 bases). The sample consisted of PBMCs. The receptor was derived from a man aged 45-65 years in good health and CMV-seronegative. In DNA, the CDR3 is TGTGCCAGTAGTATCAAAAAGGGCGGGACTAACACCGGGGAGCTGTTTTTT. Encoded protein: CASSIKKGGTNTGELFF.